This TCR beta chain derives from a study of shared clonotypes between healthy human individuals. Overall study: A donor's plate count was three for CD4 naive and three for CD4 memory; CD8 naive had two and CD8 memory one. General study findings and limits: In a few donors, around 5.5% of naive CD4 clonotypes appeared in common.

Source study methods: ImmunoSEQ output held junction-only sequences without quality scores, so filtering differed. Some clones are missing from TCRdb's copy, which holds only in-frame ones; the method was immunoSEQ multiplex PCR. D and trimming come from the DNA, and the V and J calls and clone size come from that table. The sample contains around 2,000,000 clones, 85% to 95% of which appear only once. The CDR3 is 16 residues long. The V gene's germline CDR1 is LGHNA and CDR2 YNFKEQ. With V trimmed by 3 bases and J by 0 bases, 7 bases remained unmatched. It was CD45RO-negative cells, positively selected for CCR7, that made up naive CD8 cells, with terminally differentiated effector memory CD45RA+ cells excluded. Points on this clone: Its antigen is currently unknown.

V and J are TRBV4-2 and TRBJ2-7; 8 nucleotides match TRBD2. The origin of this receptor is a young man in good health. Some clones in this sample may be carry-over from other donors' samples. Sequenced material: naive CD8+ T cells from PBMCs. CDR3 residues: CASSHELAASSYEQYF. The CDR3 DNA follows: TGTGCCAGCAGCCATGAACTAGCGGCCAGCTCCTACGAGCAGTACTTC.